This TCR beta chain was sequenced for a study of cytomegalovirus exposure and HLA in healthy donors. Study conclusions and caveats: According to a later analysis, TCR clusters from the first cohort tended to co-occur in the 120 or so validation repertoires. Across donors, most TCRs were seen rarely, yet some public ones were widespread.

The CDR3 covers 15 residues. Between the trimmed V and J ends, which lost 2 bases and 5 bases, there was a span of 12 bases. CDR1 and CDR2 (germline): SGHVS, FQNEAQ. TCRdb keeps only in-frame clones here, not all; method: immunoSEQ multiplex PCR. The profile shows 110,000 or so clones, almost 90% of them singletons. Remarks on this clone: Antigen specificity is unknown.

Sequenced material: PBMCs. This receptor was obtained from a woman younger than 30 in good health and CMV-seronegative. The chain recombines TRBV7-8 with TRBJ2-2; D is possibly TRBD2 (6 bases). The CDR3 DNA reads as TGTGCCAGCAGCTTATCGGGGGTGAGGACCGGGGAGCTGTTTTTT. Protein sequence: CASSLSGVRTGELFF.